The clone carrying this T cell receptor beta chain was seen more than once but under ten times. Sequencing used immunoSEQ multiplex PCR; TCRdb keeps in-frame clones, though not all of them. The table has about 210,000 clones, more than 75% seen once. CDR3 length: 15 amino acids. Germline values: CDR1 MRHNA, CDR2 SNTAGT. The V and J ends lost 3 bases and 6 bases, in that order; junction bases with no gene match: 7. These data belong to a study of blood T cell repertoires in COVID-19. Study in general: The cDNA or gDNA used as material had been derived from T cells, B-cell-depleted T cells, or PBMCs.

Seattle participants joined during active infection and were tracked over time. The receptor comes from a woman in her seventies with COVID-19, enrolled during active disease. V is TRBV6-4 and J is TRBJ1-4; TRBD1 matches 7 bases. The sample comprised peripheral blood. For the CDR3, the DNA is TGTGCCAGCAGTGAGCGGACAGGTCGTCATGAAAAACTGTTTTTT. Its protein is CASSERTGRHEKLFF.